This is a list of T cell receptor beta chains from one sample in a study of cytotoxic CD8 clonotypes in ibrutinib-treated CLL. Profiling relied on immunoSEQ multiplex PCR, and the TCRdb table lists in-frame clones only, not all of them. The sample yields approximately 300,000 clones, just under 80% seen once. The sample in question was PBMCs, obtained before ibrutinib treatment. These receptor sequences come from a human donor with chronic lymphocytic leukemia. Each CDR3 is given with its conserved first and last residue. The D gene is left open where the match is weak. Clone size is shown for a subset of rows, as once, few, many or a class of expanded clone.

clone_size d_call j_call v_call cdr3_nt cdr3_aa
- - TRBJ1-3 TRBV18 TGTGCCAGCTCACCAGACTCTGGAAACACCATATATTTT CASSPDSGNTIYF
- TRBD2 TRBJ2-5 TRBV19 TGTGCCAGTAGTTTTACTAGCGGGAGACTTGAGACCCAGTACTTC CASSFTSGRLETQYF
- TRBD1 TRBJ2-7 TRBV2 TGTGCCAGCATCCGAAGACAGGGGATCTACGAGCAGTACTTC CASIRRQGIYEQYF
- TRBD2 TRBJ2-7 TRBV4-1 TGCGCCAGCAGCCAGACCCTAGCGGCTGCCTACGAGCAGTACTTC CASSQTLAAAYEQYF
- TRBD1 TRBJ1-5 TRBV28 TGTGCCAGCAGTACCCGAGACAGGGGATCCTATCAGCCCCAGCATTTT CASSTRDRGSYQPQHF
- - TRBJ2-7 TRBV30 TGTGCCTGGAGTAATGGACAGTTCTACGAGCAGTACTTC CAWSNGQFYEQYF
- - TRBJ2-5 TRBV7-9 TGTGCCAGCAGCTTCTGGTCCAAGGGGGAGACCCAGTACTTC CASSFWSKGETQYF
- TRBD1 TRBJ1-2 TRBV5-6 TGTGCCAGCAGCGCGGGACAGGGGGCGGGATATGGCTACACCTTC CASSAGQGAGYGYTF
- - TRBJ2-1 TRBV4-3 TGCGCCAGCAGCCAAGATCTTTCTAGAAATGAGCAGTTCTTC CASSQDLSRNEQFF
- - TRBJ2-1 TRBV7-2 TGTGCCAGCAGCTCGGACGGCTCCTACAATGAGCAGTTCTTC CASSSDGSYNEQFF
- - TRBJ2-2 TRBV2 TGTGCCAGCAGACAGAATGGCGCCGGGGAGCTGTTTTTT CASRQNGAGELFF
- - TRBJ2-6 TRBV2 TGTGCCAGCATCCCCGGGGCCAACGTCCTGACTTTC CASIPGANVLTF
- - TRBJ1-2 TRBV10-3 TGTGCCATCAGTGAGAACAGGGCGGACGGCTACACCTTC CAISENRADGYTF
- - TRBJ2-5 TRBV4-2 TGTGCCAGCAGCCAAGTGGCGGGGCCGAAGACCCAGTACTTC CASSQVAGPKTQYF
few - TRBJ2-7 TRBV4-2 TGTGCCAGCAGCCAAGTCAGACTTCTAGCCTACGAGCAGTACTTC CASSQVRLLAYEQYF
- TRBD1 TRBJ1-2 TRBV4-1 TGCGCCAGCAGCCAAGATCCCCAACAGGGGGCAATTTACTATGGCTACACCTTC CASSQDPQQGAIYYGYTF
few TRBD1 TRBJ2-5 TRBV7-7 TGTGCTAGCAGCTTAGTAGGGGGCGCGGAGACCCAGTACTTC CASSLVGGAETQYF
- - TRBJ1-1 TRBV6-5 TGTGCCAGCAGTTACGCAGGGGCGGACACTGAAGCTTTCTTT CASSYAGADTEAFF
- TRBD1 TRBJ2-7 TRBV7-2 TGTGCCAGCAGCCGAGTTCTCGGGACAGGGTCCTACGAGCAGTACTTC CASSRVLGTGSYEQYF
once TRBD2 TRBJ2-7 TRBV11-2 TGTGCCAGCAGCCCCTTACTGACTAGCGGGAGTAGCGAGCAGTACTTC CASSPLLTSGSSEQYF
- TRBD2 TRBJ2-5 TRBV7-2 TGTGCCAGCAGCCAATCGATAGCGGGAGCTCGTGAGACCCAGTACTTC CASSQSIAGARETQYF
- - TRBJ2-7 TRBV6-1 TGTGCCAGCAGTGATTATGGCACGCTCTCTGATTACGAGCAGTACTTC CASSDYGTLSDYEQYF
- - TRBJ2-5 TRBV27 TGTGCCAGCAGTTACCACGGGAGAAGAGAGACCCAGTACTTC CASSYHGRRETQYF
- - TRBJ2-1 TRBV27 TGTGCCAGTGGGGTATACAATGAGCAGTTCTTC CASGVYNEQFF